The T cell receptor (beta chain) described here comes from a study of radiotherapy plus CTLA-4 blockade in lung cancer. Repertoires were generated with immunoSEQ multiplex PCR, while TCRdb's copy carries only in-frame clones and drops some. This sample carries about 44,000 clones, over 60% of them seen once, and the ten largest clones take roughly 2.6%. Points from the study as a whole: How blood T cell clones changed early, along with interferon-beta, reportedly forecast response best.

The study treated chemo-refractory metastatic non-small-cell lung cancer patients with focal radiation plus ipilimumab CTLA-4 blockade. V was trimmed by 1 base and J by 4 bases, leaving 15 bases between them. Germline CDR1 reads MGHRA; CDR2 reads YSYEKL. CDR3 length: 16 amino acids. In the case of this clone: The antigen is not known.

This receptor was obtained from a human donor with non-small cell lung cancer whose response to radiotherapy plus ipilimumab could not be evaluated. Sequenced here: peripheral blood, sampled from a patient treated with radiotherapy plus ipilimumab. The J gene is TRBJ2-3, the V gene TRBV4-1, with D tentatively TRBD1 (6 bases). The DNA for the CDR3 is TGCGCCAGCAGCCAAGGACAGGCCTTCCGGGCAGATACGCAGTATTTT. It yields the protein CASSQGQAFRADTQYF.